This T cell receptor beta chain emerged from a study of T-cell reconstitution after alpha-beta-depleted transplantation in children. TCRbeta library preparation incorporated unique molecular identifiers. One entry per CDR3 protein results from TCRdb running MiXCR on the PCR reads. The table has about 600,000 distinct CDR3 sequences, roughly a tenth seen once. This clonotype was observed a handful of times. V lost 6 bases and J lost 6, with 18 bases in between. CDR1 SQVTM and CDR2 ANQGSEA come from the germline V gene. The CDR3 is 13 amino acids. The specimen was PBMCs from the stem cell graft donor, collected from the stem cell graft. V usage is TRBV29-1 and J usage is TRBJ2-7, with D unresolved. The source is a human donor who donated a stem cell graft to a child with acute myeloid leukemia. The CDR3 coding sequence is TGCAGCGTCAATAGTATAGTGGTGGGCGAGCAGTACTTC. Amino acids: CSVNSIVVGEQYF.